Listed below are T cell receptor beta chains from one sample, sequenced in a study of shared clonotypes between healthy human individuals. TCRdb's table, derived via immunoSEQ multiplex PCR, lists solely in-frame clones and lacks some. The profile shows around 1.6 million clones, nearly 99% of them singletons. The sequenced sample consisted of naive CD4+ T cells sorted from blood. Source of these receptors: a young man in good health. The CDR3 runs from the conserved cysteine through the conserved F or W. A D gene is named only where the DNA matches it firmly. A clone size is listed for some rows: how often the clone was seen (once, few, many), or a class if it is expanded.

D gene	clone size	V gene	J gene	CDR3 DNA	CDR3 protein
TRBD1	-	TRBV2	TRBJ2-5	TGTGCCAGCAGTCGACAGGGGGGTTTTCCCCAAGAGACCCAGTACTTC	CASSRQGGFPQETQYF
TRBD2	-	TRBV18	TRBJ2-3	TGTGCCAGCTCGAGCGGGATTGCAGATACGCAGTATTTT	CASSSGIADTQYF
TRBD1	once	TRBV4-3	TRBJ2-1	TGCGCCAGCAGCCAAGATCAGGGGACAGGGTTCTTGGGAGAGCAGTTCTTC	CASSQDQGTGFLGEQFF
TRBD1	-	TRBV11-2	TRBJ1-2	TGTGCCAGCAGCCACACCCCTGGACAGGGATTTAACTATGGCTACACCTTC	CASSHTPGQGFNYGYTF
-	-	TRBV11-2	TRBJ2-1	TGTGCCAGCAGCTTAGGTCGGGGCTCCTACAATGAGCAGTTCTTC	CASSLGRGSYNEQFF
-	once	TRBV5-1	TRBJ2-7	TGCGCCAGCAGCTCACAAGCGAGCTCCTACGAGCAGTACTTC	CASSSQASSYEQYF
-	-	TRBV11-2	TRBJ1-1	TGTGCCAGCAGCCCGCGACCGAAGAACACTGAAGCTTTCTTT	CASSPRPKNTEAFF
-	-	TRBV7-6	TRBJ2-7	TGTGCCAGCAGCTCGACAGGTTACTACGAGCAGTACTTC	CASSSTGYYEQYF
TRBD2	-	TRBV5-4	TRBJ2-1	TGTGCCAGCAGCCCCCCGGGGGGGGCTAGCGACAATGAGCAGTTCTTC	CASSPPGGASDNEQFF
TRBD1	-	TRBV18	TRBJ2-2	TGTGCCAGCTCACCCCGGGACAGACTCACCGGGGAGCTGTTTTTT	CASSPRDRLTGELFF
TRBD1	-	TRBV19	TRBJ2-1	TGTGCCAGTAGTCGGCCAGGGGGTTCCTACAATGAGCAGTTCTTC	CASSRPGGSYNEQFF
TRBD1	-	TRBV10-2	TRBJ1-5	TGCGCCAGCAGCAACGCTGACAGGGGAGACAATCAGCCCCAGCATTTT	CASSNADRGDNQPQHF
-	-	TRBV29-1	TRBJ2-3	TGCAGCGGGGGGGGCGGAAGCGGGCCAGATACGCAGTATTTT	CSGGGGSGPDTQYF
TRBD2	-	TRBV19	TRBJ2-7	TGTGCCAGTAGTATAGCAGGGACTAGGGGCTACGAGCAGTACTTC	CASSIAGTRGYEQYF
TRBD1	-	TRBV9	TRBJ2-7	TGTGCCAGCAGCGTAGGAATCGGGACAGGGGGCGAGCAGTACTTC	CASSVGIGTGGEQYF
-	once	TRBV5-1	TRBJ2-1	TGCGCCAGCAGCTTGGGATTATTAGCGGTAACCTACAATGAGCAGTTCTTC	CASSLGLLAVTYNEQFF
TRBD1	-	TRBV29-1	TRBJ1-4	TGCAGCGTTGTCTTGACAGGGCCTAATGAAAAACTGTTTTTT	CSVVLTGPNEKLFF
TRBD2	-	TRBV4-2	TRBJ2-2	TGTGCCAGCAGCCACCCTCGGGGGGTGATGGCCGGGGAGCTGTTTTTT	CASSHPRGVMAGELFF
-	-	TRBV7-8	TRBJ1-5	TGTGCCAGCAGCTTAAGGGACGCCAAGCCCCATAGCAATCAGCCCCAGCATTTT	CASSLRDAKPHSNQPQHF
-	-	TRBV15	TRBJ2-3	TGTGCCACCAGCACTGGGACCGTCATTCCCACAGATACGCAGTATTTT	CATSTGTVIPTDTQYF
TRBD1	-	TRBV9	TRBJ2-7	TGTGCCAGCAGCGTAGCTGGGCAGGGGGCCCCCTACGAGCAGTACTTC	CASSVAGQGAPYEQYF
TRBD1	-	TRBV29-1	TRBJ1-4	TGCAGCGTTGCGGGGGGACAGGGCCTCAATGAAAAACTGTTTTTT	CSVAGGQGLNEKLFF
TRBD1	-	TRBV6-1	TRBJ2-7	TGTGCCAGCAGTCTAAAGGGGACAGAGTCCTACGAGCAGTACTTC	CASSLKGTESYEQYF
-	-	TRBV27	TRBJ2-7	TGTGCCAGCAGTCCCATAGGGGGGAGGCCCCGCTACGAGCAGTACTTC	CASSPIGGRPRYEQYF
-	-	TRBV14	TRBJ1-2	TGTGCCAGCAGCCAAGTTGTTGCAGGGCACTATGGCTACACCTTC	CASSQVVAGHYGYTF
-	-	TRBV5-1	TRBJ2-7	TGCGCCAGCAGTTACCCCATGGGGGAGCAGTACTTC	CASSYPMGEQYF
TRBD2	-	TRBV7-9	TRBJ2-7	TGTGCCAGCAGCCCAAGGGAGGGAATCTACGAGCAGTACTTC	CASSPREGIYEQYF
-	-	TRBV28	TRBJ2-7	TGTGCCAGCACTACAAGCGTGGGGAGGCCCCACTACGAGCAGTACTTC	CASTTSVGRPHYEQYF
-	-	TRBV6-5	TRBJ2-5	TGTGCCAGCAGTTACTCGAGAATTCAAGAGACCCAGTACTTC	CASSYSRIQETQYF